This TCR beta chain was observed in a study of cytomegalovirus exposure and HLA in healthy donors. Whole-study results and caveats: Over 150 TCR beta chains were listed as cytomegalovirus-associated. Immune exposure information available was restricted to CMV serostatus. In a later analysis, TCR association rates varied by HLA locus: DRB1 most, HLA-C fewest.

Primers for the PCR totalled 60 Vbeta and 13 Jbeta. Only in-frame clones appear in the TCRdb table, and some are missing; sequencing was by immunoSEQ multiplex PCR. The data contain 130,000 or so clones, around 77% of them singletons. CDR1 MNHEY and CDR2 SMNVEV come from the germline V gene (reference sequence). V shed 4 bases and J shed 2 bases, with 14 bases lying between them. The CDR3 is made up of 15 amino acids. This cohort consisted of healthy bone marrow donors. With respect to this clone: Its antigen is unknown.

The sequence derives from a middle-aged man in good health and CMV-seronegative. The V call is TRBV27, the J call TRBJ2-5; TRBD1 might be the D (5 bases). The specimen sequenced was PBMCs. CDR3 bases: TGTGCCAGCAGTTGGTACCAGGGCGCGCAAGAGACCCAGTACTTC. Translated: CASSWYQGAQETQYF.